This T cell receptor (beta chain) was retrieved from a study of T cell responses to AZD1222 COVID-19 vaccine. Broader study findings: Close to half of spike-specific TCRs reportedly recognize unmutated variant regions.

The table came from immunoSEQ multiplex PCR; TCRdb's copy has only in-frame clones and leaves some out. The table records about 160,000 clones, around 94% of them present only once. Notes on this clone: No antigen is known for it.

Deletions cut 4 bases from V and 4 bases from J, with 13 bases between. Germline CDR1 ENHRY, CDR2 SYGVKD. The CDR3 sequence is 14 residues long. The V call is TRBV10-3, the J call TRBJ1-1, with a weak D call TRBD1 (5 bases). The source was peripheral blood, collected on day 0 of AZD1222 vaccination. This receptor was obtained from an adult in good health. The CDR3 reads CAISGGQGGTEAFF. For the CDR3, the DNA is TGTGCCATCAGTGGGGGCCAGGGTGGCACTGAAGCTTTCTTT.